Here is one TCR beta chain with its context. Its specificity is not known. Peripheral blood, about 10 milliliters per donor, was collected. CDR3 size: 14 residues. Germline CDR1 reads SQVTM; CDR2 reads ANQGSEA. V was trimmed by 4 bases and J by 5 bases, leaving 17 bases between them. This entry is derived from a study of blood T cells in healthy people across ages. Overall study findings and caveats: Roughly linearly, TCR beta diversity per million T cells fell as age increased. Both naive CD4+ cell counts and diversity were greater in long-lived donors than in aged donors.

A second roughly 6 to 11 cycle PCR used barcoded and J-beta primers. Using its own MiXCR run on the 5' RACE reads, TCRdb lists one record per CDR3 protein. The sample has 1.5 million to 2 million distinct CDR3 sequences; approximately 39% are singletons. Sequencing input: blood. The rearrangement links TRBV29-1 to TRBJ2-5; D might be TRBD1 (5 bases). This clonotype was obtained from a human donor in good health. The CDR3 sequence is CSVVGQLTGETQYF. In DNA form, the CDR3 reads TGCAGCGTTGTAGGACAACTGACTGGGGAGACCCAGTACTTC.